This is a list of T cell receptor beta chains from one sample in a study of beta chain features in type 1 diabetes. Produced via immunoSEQ multiplex PCR; TCRdb's table is partial and in-frame only. Of 130,000 to 150,000 clones in the sample, less than 11% were seen once. What was sequenced was naive CD4+ T cells from blood. These receptors all stem from a man aged 18 to 30 in good health. The CDR3 runs from the conserved cysteine through the conserved F or W. The order of the fields is clone size, D gene, V gene, J gene, CDR3 protein, CDR3 DNA. A D gene is named only where the DNA matches it firmly. The size field is filled for only some rows; it gives once, few, many or a size class.

.	TRBD1	TRBV5-1	TRBJ1-1	CASSLSNRGNTEAFF	TGCGCCAGCAGCTTGAGTAACAGGGGAAACACTGAAGCTTTCTTT
few	TRBD1	TRBV6-5	TRBJ2-2	CASSSRTGGDGELFF	TGTGCCAGCAGTTCTCGGACAGGGGGCGACGGGGAGCTGTTTTTT
many	.	TRBV4-3	TRBJ1-2	CASSQDPQSYGYTF	TGCGCCAGCAGCCAAGATCCCCAATCCTATGGCTACACCTTC
few	.	TRBV6-1	TRBJ2-5	CASPPRGAVETQYF	TGTGCCAGCCCGCCCCGGGGGGCTGTAGAGACCCAGTACTTC
.	TRBD2	TRBV4-3	TRBJ2-7	CASSPLVGGSEQYF	TGCGCCAGCAGCCCTCTCGTCGGGGGGAGTGAGCAGTACTTC
few	.	TRBV12-5	TRBJ1-5	CASGLGGGNQPQHF	TGTGCTAGTGGCCTCGGAGGGGGCAATCAGCCCCAGCATTTT
few	.	TRBV5-1	TRBJ2-2	CASSSGDTGELFF	TGCGCCAGCAGCTCAGGGGACACCGGGGAGCTGTTTTTT
few	.	TRBV7-9	TRBJ1-1	CASSLAVVLNAEAFF	TGTGCCAGCAGCTTAGCGGTAGTACTTAATGCTGAAGCTTTCTTT
few	.	TRBV7-2	TRBJ1-6	CASSLLSIGVSNNSPLHF	TGTGCCAGCAGCTTATTATCTATAGGGGTATCAAATAATTCACCCCTCCACTTT
few	.	TRBV20-1	TRBJ2-4	CSARDPDIQYF	TGCAGTGCTAGAGATCCAGACATTCAGTACTTC
few	.	TRBV18	TRBJ1-5	CASSPSDSNQPQHF	TGTGCCAGCTCACCAAGCGATAGCAATCAGCCCCAGCATTTT
few	.	TRBV5-1	TRBJ1-4	CASSDPRNEKLFF	TGCGCCAGCAGTGACCCGCGGAATGAAAAACTGTTTTTT
few	TRBD2	TRBV10-3	TRBJ2-2	CAISRLASNTGELFF	TGTGCCATCAGTCGACTAGCGTCGAACACCGGGGAGCTGTTTTTT
.	.	TRBV6-6	TRBJ1-5	CASSYEGVNQPQHF	TGTGCCAGCAGTTACGAAGGGGTCAATCAGCCCCAGCATTTT
.	.	TRBV6-5	TRBJ2-2	CASSYQLGAGTGELFF	TGTGCCAGCAGTTACCAGTTGGGGGCCGGCACCGGGGAGCTGTTTTTT
.	TRBD2	TRBV5-6	TRBJ2-7	CASSITSGGYEQYF	TGTGCCAGCAGCATTACTAGCGGGGGCTACGAGCAGTACTTC
.	.	TRBV7-6	TRBJ1-2	CASSSYMGANYGYTF	TGTGCCAGCAGCTCATACATGGGAGCTAACTATGGCTACACCTTC
.	.	TRBV11-2	TRBJ2-5	CASSLRREETQYF	TGTGCCAGCAGCTTACGACGGGAGGAGACCCAGTACTTC
few	.	TRBV7-2	TRBJ2-7	CASSLRRGVEQYF	TGTGCCAGCAGCTTAAGACGGGGAGTAGAGCAGTACTTC
few	.	TRBV9	TRBJ2-1	CASSVDFSGGDEQFF	TGTGCCAGCAGCGTAGATTTTTCCGGGGGTGATGAGCAGTTCTTC
many	.	TRBV15	TRBJ2-2	CATSRVSENTGELFF	TGTGCCACCAGCAGAGTGTCAGAAAACACCGGGGAGCTGTTTTTT
few	TRBD1	TRBV19	TRBJ2-3	CASSPDRADADTQYF	TGTGCCAGTAGTCCGGACAGGGCGGATGCCGATACGCAGTATTTT
.	.	TRBV25-1	TRBJ1-4	CASSLGANEKLFF	TGTGCCAGCAGTTTAGGGGCTAATGAAAAACTGTTTTTT
.	.	TRBV6-5	TRBJ1-1	CASSYSAGMIVTEAFF	TGTGCCAGCAGTTACTCCGCAGGGATGATTGTCACTGAAGCTTTCTTT
.	.	TRBV7-9	TRBJ1-2	CASRLDRNYGYTF	TGTGCCAGCAGATTAGACAGAAACTATGGCTACACCTTC
.	TRBD2	TRBV5-1	TRBJ2-3	CASSLGIGGGNSDTQYF	TGCGCCAGCAGCTTGGGTATCGGCGGGGGTAACTCAGATACGCAGTATTTT
few	.	TRBV4-2	TRBJ2-4	CASSLDRENIQYF	TGTGCCAGCAGCTTGGACAGAGAAAACATTCAGTACTTC
few	.	TRBV18	TRBJ2-3	CASSPEDTQYF	TGTGCCAGCTCACCAGAGGATACGCAGTATTTT
.	.	TRBV5-1	TRBJ2-3	CASNNARGSDTQYF	TGCGCCAGCAACAACGCCAGGGGTTCAGATACGCAGTATTTT
few	.	TRBV9	TRBJ1-3	CASSTQGSGNTIYF	TGTGCCAGCAGCACGCAGGGGTCTGGAAACACCATATATTTT